These 15 T cell receptor beta chains were all obtained from the same sample, sequenced in a study of cytotoxic CD8 clonotypes in ibrutinib-treated CLL. The repertoire was sequenced with immunoSEQ multiplex PCR; TCRdb's copy has only in-frame clones and lacks some. In the table there are some 170,000 clones, approximately 91% of which are singletons. The sample was PBMCs, taken at disease progression, from a patient treated with ibrutinib. Every receptor here comes from a human donor with chronic lymphocytic leukemia.

The chain links TRBV5-4 to TRBJ1-2; TRBD1 matches 9 bases. Germline trimming cut 4 bases from V and 8 bases from J; bases unmatched to any gene: 9. The CDR3 length is 14 residues. The germline V gene encodes CDR1 SGHNT and CDR2 YYREEE (reference sequence). The CDR3 nucleotides read TGTGCCAGCAGCCGTACGGGACAGGGTTGGGGCTACACCTTC. It yields the protein CASSRTGQGWGYTF.

This chain joins TRBV5-1 and TRBJ2-7, with a weak D call TRBD1 (6 bases). V was shortened by 3 bases and J by 7 bases, with 20 bases between the two germline ends. CDR1 is SGHRS, CDR2 YFSETQ, per germline. This CDR3 contains 15 residues. The CDR3 DNA reads TGCGCCAGCAGCTCCCAAGGGACAACCTCTGAAGAGCAGTACTTC. Encoded protein: CASSSQGTTSEEQYF.

The chain employs TRBV5-4 and TRBJ1-5; a possible D gene is TRBD1 (5 bases). Trimming left V 1 base short and J 5 bases short, with 13 bases between. CDR1 is SGHNT, CDR2 YYREEE, per germline (reference sequence). The CDR3 contains 15 residues. CDR3 sequence (DNA): TGTGCCAGCAGCTTGCGTGGGGGGGGTGATCAGCCCCAGCATTTT. Protein sequence: CASSLRGGGDQPQHF.

This clone was seen once. The gene calls are TRBV25-1 and TRBJ1-3; D not resolved. The CDR3 length is 13 residues. The germline gives CDR1 MGHDK, CDR2 SYGVNS. Trimming pared 11 bases from V and 1 base from J, leaving 12 bases between. CDR3 sequence reads: CAVLFPSGNTIYF. Written as DNA, the CDR3 is TGTGCCGTCCTTTTTCCTTCTGGAAACACCATATATTTT.

J is TRBJ2-7 and V is TRBV9, with a tentative D call TRBD1 (6 bases). Germline V CDR1 and CDR2: SGDLS, YYNGEE. CDR3 size: 12 residues. V was cut by 7 bases and J by 3 bases, with 11 bases left in between. CDR3 in amino acids: CASSDRNYEQYF. DNA for the CDR3: TGTGCCAGCTCCGACAGGAACTACGAGCAGTACTTC.

The chain carries TRBV5-1 and TRBJ2-1; D is perhaps TRBD2 (6 bases). The CDR3 is 15 residues long. Germline V CDR1 and CDR2: SGHRS, YFSETQ. Trimming took 9 bases from V and 7 from J, leaving 23 bases between them. The CDR3 bases are TGCGCCACCACCACTGGGACTCCTCATACAAATGAGCAGTTCTTC. Protein product: CATTTGTPHTNEQFF. Full variable domain (rest looked up from reference TRBV5-1 and TRBJ2-1): KAGVTQTPRYLIKTRGQQVTLSCSPISGHRSVSWYQQTPGQGLQFLFEYFSETQRNKGNFPGRFSGRQFSNSRSEMNVSTLELGDSALYLCATTTGTPHTNEQFFGPGTRLTVL.

The chain couples TRBV19 to TRBJ2-1; 9 nucleotides match TRBD1. CDR1 is LNHDA and CDR2 is SQIVND in the germline V gene (reference sequence). The ends lost 8 bases at V and 3 bases at J; junction bases unmatched: 8. This CDR3 has 15 amino acids. CDR3 bases: TGTGCCAGTGGAAACAGGGGGCTCCTCTACAATGAGCAGTTCTTC. It specifies CASGNRGLLYNEQFF.

CDR3 sequence reads: CASSRVGDTEAFF. The CDR3 DNA is TGTGCCAGCTCGCGTGTCGGGGACACTGAAGCTTTCTTT. The chain uses TRBV18 and TRBJ1-1; D remains ambiguous. This CDR3 is 13 amino acids long. The V gene lost 6 bases and the J gene lost 3 bases, with 11 bases spanning the gap. Germline V gene sequence: CDR1 KGHSH, CDR2 LQKENI. Together with reference TRBV18 and TRBJ1-1, the CDR3 gives the full variable domain: NAGVMQNPRHLVRRRGQEARLRCSPMKGHSHVYWYRQLPEEGLKFMVYLQKENIIDESGMPKERFSAEFPKEGPSILRIQQVVRGDSAAYFCASSRVGDTEAFFGQGTRLTVV.

The chain uses TRBV6-6 and TRBJ2-5; 9 bases are a match to TRBD1. Germline loops: CDR1 MNHNY, CDR2 SVGAGI (reference sequence). The J segment lost 5 bases and the V segment lost 6 bases, leaving 7 bases of the junction unmatched. The CDR3 totals 14 residues. The CDR3 bases are TGTGCCAGCAGCCCGGACAGGGGAGTTGAGACCCAGTACTTC. As protein: CASSPDRGVETQYF.

J is TRBJ2-5 and V is TRBV2; the match to TRBD2 covers 13 bases. Germline assignment: CDR1 SNHLY and CDR2 FYNNEI. The V segment lost 5 bases and the J segment 2 bases; nucleotides outside the gene matches: 5. CDR3 length: 16 amino acids. CDR3: CASSTGTSGEQETQYF. The CDR3 DNA sequence: TGTGCCAGCAGTACCGGGACTAGCGGGGAACAAGAGACCCAGTACTTC.

This clone showed up just once. This chain connects TRBV5-5 to TRBJ2-1; TRBD1 matches at 10 bases. After removal of 4 bases from V and 3 bases from J, the junction contained 4 bases not matched to a gene. From germline, CDR1 is SGHKS and CDR2 YYEKEE (reference sequence). CDR3 size: 15 residues. The CDR3 region is CASSGGQGHYNEQFF. DNA for the CDR3: TGTGCCAGCAGCGGGGGACAGGGGCACTACAATGAGCAGTTCTTC. Filled out from reference TRBV5-5 and TRBJ2-1, the complete variable domain reads DAGVTQSPTHLIKTRGQQVTLRCSPISGHKSVSWYQQVLGQGPQFIFQYYEKEERGRGNFPDRFSARQFPNYSSELNVNALLLGDSALYLCASSGGQGHYNEQFFGPGTRLTVL.

V is TRBV5-5 and J is TRBJ1-5; D gene unclear. The CDR3 is made up of 17 amino acids. Germline V gene data show CDR1 as SGHKS and CDR2 as YYEKEE (reference sequence). Trimming took 0 bases from V and 2 from J, leaving 15 bases between them. The CDR3 loop reads CASSLGQVGVGNQPQHF. CDR3 nucleotide sequence: TGTGCCAGCAGCTTGGGTCAGGTCGGTGTGGGCAATCAGCCCCAGCATTTT.

The chain recombines TRBV7-9 with TRBJ1-3, with D perhaps matching TRBD1 (5 bases). The CDR3 contains 14 residues. Trimming pared 2 bases from V and 4 bases from J, leaving 9 bases between. Germline CDR1 is SEHNR and CDR2 is FQNEAQ (reference sequence). The CDR3 DNA follows: TGTGCCAGCAGCTTAATCAGGGACGGAAACACCATATATTTT. This gives the protein CASSLIRDGNTIYF.

V is TRBV7-6 and J is TRBJ2-7; no reliable D call. Germline assignment: CDR1 SGHVS and CDR2 FNYEAQ. Trimming stripped 5 bases from V and 0 bases from J, with 11 bases between. The CDR3 covers 14 residues. The CDR3 protein is CASSDQSHSYEQYF. The CDR3 DNA sequence: TGTGCCAGCAGCGACCAAAGCCACTCCTACGAGCAGTACTTC. Variable domain in full (rest from reference TRBV7-6 and TRBJ2-7): GAGVSQSPRYKVTKRGQDVALRCDPISGHVSLYWYRQALGQGPEFLTYFNYEAQQDKSGLPNDRFSAERPEGSISTLTIQRTEQRDSAMYRCASSDQSHSYEQYFGPGTRLTVT.

The chain employs TRBV10-1 and TRBJ2-2, with 10 bases fitting TRBD2. Germline assignment: CDR1 WNHNN and CDR2 SYGVQD (reference sequence). The CDR3 runs to 18 residues. V lost 0 bases and J lost 3; bases outside the gene matches: 7. CDR3 amino acids: CASSESSFGLADTGELFF. CDR3 bases: TGCGCCAGCAGTGAGTCAAGTTTTGGACTAGCGGACACCGGGGAGCTGTTTTTT.